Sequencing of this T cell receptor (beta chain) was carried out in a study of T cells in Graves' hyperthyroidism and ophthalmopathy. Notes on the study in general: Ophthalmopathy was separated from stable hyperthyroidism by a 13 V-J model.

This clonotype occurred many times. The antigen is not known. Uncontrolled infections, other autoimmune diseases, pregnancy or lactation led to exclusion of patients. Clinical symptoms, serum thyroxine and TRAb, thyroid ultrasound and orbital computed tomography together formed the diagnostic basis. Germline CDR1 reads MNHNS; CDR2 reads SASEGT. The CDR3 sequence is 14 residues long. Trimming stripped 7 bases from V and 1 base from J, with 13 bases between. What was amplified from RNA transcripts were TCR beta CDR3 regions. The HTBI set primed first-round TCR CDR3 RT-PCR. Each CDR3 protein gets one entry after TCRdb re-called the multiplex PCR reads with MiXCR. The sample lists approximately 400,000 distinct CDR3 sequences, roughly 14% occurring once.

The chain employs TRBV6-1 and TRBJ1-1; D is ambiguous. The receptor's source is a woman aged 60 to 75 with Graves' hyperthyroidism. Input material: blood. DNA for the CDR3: TGTGCCAGCACTCCCCCCGGGCCGAACACTGAAGCTTTCTTT. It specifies CASTPPGPNTEAFF.